These T cell receptor beta chains were read from a single sample in a study of blood T cell repertoires in COVID-19. Assay used: immunoSEQ multiplex PCR; TCRdb lists only in-frame clones, some missing. The sample consists of about 150,000 clones, approximately 85% of them appearing once. Sequenced material: peripheral blood. These receptors all stem from a man aged 60 to 69 with COVID-19, enrolled during active disease. Both conserved end residues are part of each CDR3. D genes are given only for firm matches. A row's size may be missing; if present it is once, few, many or a size class.

D | J | V | size | CDR3 | DNA
NA | TRBJ2-3 | TRBV12-3/TRBV12-4 | NA | CASSFELSDTQYF | TGTGCCAGCAGTTTCGAACTATCAGATACGCAGTATTTT
NA | TRBJ1-2 | TRBV28 | NA | CASSSSYGYTF | TGTGCCAGCAGTTCCTCTTATGGCTACACCTTC
NA | TRBJ2-5 | TRBV29-1 | NA | CSVDRGRGETQYF | TGCAGCGTTGATCGAGGGCGGGGAGAGACCCAGTACTTC
NA | TRBJ2-7 | TRBV12-5 | few | CASGRGLSYEQYF | TGTGCTAGTGGCCGAGGGCTTTCCTACGAGCAGTACTTC
NA | TRBJ2-1 | TRBV9 | NA | CASSGESLYEQFF | TGTGCCAGCAGCGGAGAGAGCTTATATGAGCAGTTCTTC
TRBD1 | TRBJ1-1 | TRBV30 | NA | CAWTRRETGRNTEAFF | TGTGCCTGGACCCGAAGGGAGACAGGGAGAAACACTGAAGCTTTCTTT
TRBD2 | TRBJ2-5 | TRBV24-1 | NA | CATSERGGPSETQYF | TGTGCCACCAGTGAGCGCGGGGGGCCCTCGGAGACCCAGTACTTC
NA | TRBJ1-2 | TRBV16 | NA | CASSPDRGYGYTF | TGTGCCAGCAGCCCGGATCGGGGCTATGGCTACACCTTC
NA | TRBJ1-1 | TRBV7-8 | few | CASSPGHPEAFF | TGTGCCAGCAGCCCGGGACACCCAGAAGCTTTCTTT
TRBD2 | TRBJ2-1 | TRBV5-1 | NA | CASSGLAGGQYNEQFF | TGCGCCAGCAGCGGATTAGCGGGAGGCCAATACAATGAGCAGTTCTTC
TRBD2 | TRBJ2-3 | TRBV6-2/TRBV6-3 | NA | CASSYGGLAGPRTDTQYF | TGTGCCAGCAGTTACGGGGGGCTAGCGGGGCCTCGCACAGATACGCAGTATTTT
TRBD1 | TRBJ1-5 | TRBV6-5 | NA | CASSLSRGQGNQPQHF | TGTGCCAGCAGTTTGTCCAGGGGGCAGGGCAATCAGCCCCAGCATTTT
NA | TRBJ1-1 | TRBV24-1 | NA | CATSDFAEGEAFF | TGTGCCACCAGTGATTTTGCGGAGGGCGAAGCTTTCTTT
NA | TRBJ1-5 | TRBV18 | NA | CASSPRAEINQPQHF | TGTGCCAGCTCACCACGGGCAGAAATTAATCAGCCCCAGCATTTT
TRBD2 | TRBJ2-7 | TRBV3-1/TRBV3-2 | NA | CASSQTSGSYEQYF | TGTGCCAGCAGCCAGACTAGCGGCTCCTACGAGCAGTACTTC
TRBD1 | TRBJ1-6 | TRBV7-9 | NA | CASSLVGQRFSSYNSPLHF | TGTGCCAGCAGCTTAGTGGGACAGCGGTTTAGCTCCTATAATTCACCCCTCCACTTT
TRBD2 | TRBJ2-2 | TRBV5-1 | few | CASSLAVVGGSSGELFF | TGCGCCAGCAGCTTGGCTGTCGTGGGGGGGAGCTCCGGGGAGCTGTTTTTT
NA | TRBJ1-1 | TRBV11-3 | NA | CASSLARGSEAFF | TGTGCCAGCAGCTTAGCGCGGGGGTCTGAAGCTTTCTTT
NA | TRBJ2-7 | TRBV11-2 | NA | CASSRQNYEQYF | TGTGCCAGCAGCAGACAGAACTACGAGCAGTACTTC
NA | TRBJ1-1 | TRBV28 | NA | CASSPTGLITEAFF | TGTGCCAGCAGTCCAACAGGGCTCATCACTGAAGCTTTCTTT
NA | TRBJ2-2 | TRBV7-3 | NA | CASSPRELLSGTGELFF | TGTGCCAGCAGCCCCCGGGAGCTACTATCGGGGACCGGGGAGCTGTTTTTT
NA | TRBJ2-1 | TRBV9 | NA | CASNPTGTNFGNEQFF | NA
NA | TRBJ2-2 | TRBV18 | NA | CASSAGPQTGELFF | TGTGCCAGCTCAGCGGGACCACAAACCGGGGAGCTGTTTTTT
NA | TRBJ1-3 | TRBV7-8 | NA | CASSLVRGSSGNTIYF | TGTGCCAGCAGCTTAGTTCGGGGGAGCTCTGGAAACACCATATATTTT
NA | TRBJ1-6 | TRBV18 | NA | CASSPGGNSPLHF | TGTGCCAGCTCACCAGGGGGGAATTCACCCCTCCACTTT
NA | TRBJ2-1 | TRBV4-1 | NA | CASSQDLDTLSNEQFF | TGCGCCAGCAGCCAAGACTTGGACACCCTGAGCAATGAGCAGTTCTTC
NA | TRBJ1-5 | TRBV10-3 | NA | CAISSSDQPQHF | TGTGCCATCAGTTCATCGGATCAGCCCCAGCATTTT
TRBD1 | TRBJ1-6 | TRBV12-3/TRBV12-4 | NA | CASTGGNSPLHF | TGTGCCAGCACAGGGGGCAATTCACCCCTCCACTTT
TRBD2 | TRBJ2-3 | TRBV7-6 | NA | CASSLVGGVSTDTQYF | TGTGCCAGCAGCTTAGTGGGAGGGGTTAGCACAGATACGCAGTATTTT
NA | TRBJ2-5 | TRBV13 | NA | CASSSRGTQYF | TGTGCCAGCAGCTCAAGGGGGACCCAGTACTTC
NA | TRBJ2-5 | TRBV9 | once | CASSDHYQETQYF | TGTGCCAGCAGCGATCACTACCAAGAGACCCAGTACTTC
NA | TRBJ2-3 | TRBV4-2 | few | CASSQDVVGGYVDTQYF | TGTGCCAGCAGCCAAGATGTGGTGGGAGGATATGTAGATACGCAGTATTTT
TRBD1 | TRBJ2-3 | TRBV18 | NA | CASSPRTGQSTDTQYF | TGTGCCAGCTCACCTCGGACAGGGCAGAGCACAGATACGCAGTATTTT
TRBD1 | TRBJ1-1 | TRBV14 | NA | CASSQADRWAEAFF | TGTGCCAGCAGCCAAGCGGACAGGTGGGCTGAAGCTTTCTTT
TRBD1 | TRBJ1-2 | TRBV2 | NA | CASSRDRVPVIGGYTF | TGTGCCAGCAGCCGGGACAGGGTTCCGGTTATTGGAGGCTACACCTTC
TRBD1 | TRBJ2-5 | TRBV7-9 | few | CASSLGQGTQETQYF | TGTGCCAGCAGCTTAGGACAGGGAACCCAAGAGACCCAGTACTTC
NA | TRBJ1-1 | TRBV7-2 | NA | CASSLGQLNTEAFF | TGTGCCAGCAGCTTAGGGCAATTGAACACTGAAGCTTTCTTT
TRBD2 | TRBJ2-7 | TRBV11-2 | NA | CASSLVLSGSSYEQYF | TGTGCCAGCAGCTTAGTGTTAAGCGGGAGCTCCTACGAGCAGTACTTC
NA | TRBJ1-1 | TRBV18 | NA | CASSPPQGRTEAFF | TGTGCCAGCTCACCACCCCAGGGAAGAACTGAAGCTTTCTTT
TRBD2 | TRBJ2-5 | TRBV7-9 | NA | CASSLVPSGDEETQYF | TGTGCCAGCAGCTTAGTCCCTAGCGGGGACGAAGAGACCCAGTACTTC
NA | TRBJ1-1 | TRBV6-1 | NA | CASSSNREGTEAFF | TGTGCCAGCAGCTCCAACAGGGAGGGGACTGAAGCTTTCTTT
TRBD2 | TRBJ2-2 | TRBV18 | NA | CASSPQKTSGYTGELFF | TGTGCCAGCTCACCTCAAAAGACTAGCGGCTACACCGGGGAGCTGTTTTTT
TRBD2 | TRBJ2-7 | TRBV6-5 | NA | CASSYGLAGAYEQYF | TGTGCCAGCAGTTACGGACTAGCGGGGGCCTACGAGCAGTACTTC
NA | TRBJ2-3 | TRBV19 | NA | CASRSRVTFRDTQYF | TGTGCCAGTAGATCCCGAGTCACGTTTCGAGATACGCAGTATTTT
TRBD2 | TRBJ2-5 | TRBV5-8 | once | CASSLPSGGAPETQYF | TGTGCCAGCAGCTTGCCTAGCGGGGGGGCACCGGAGACCCAGTACTTC
TRBD1 | TRBJ1-1 | TRBV5-8 | NA | CASSYVRQGRMNTEAFF | TGTGCCAGCAGTTATGTGAGACAGGGAAGGATGAACACTGAAGCTTTCTTT